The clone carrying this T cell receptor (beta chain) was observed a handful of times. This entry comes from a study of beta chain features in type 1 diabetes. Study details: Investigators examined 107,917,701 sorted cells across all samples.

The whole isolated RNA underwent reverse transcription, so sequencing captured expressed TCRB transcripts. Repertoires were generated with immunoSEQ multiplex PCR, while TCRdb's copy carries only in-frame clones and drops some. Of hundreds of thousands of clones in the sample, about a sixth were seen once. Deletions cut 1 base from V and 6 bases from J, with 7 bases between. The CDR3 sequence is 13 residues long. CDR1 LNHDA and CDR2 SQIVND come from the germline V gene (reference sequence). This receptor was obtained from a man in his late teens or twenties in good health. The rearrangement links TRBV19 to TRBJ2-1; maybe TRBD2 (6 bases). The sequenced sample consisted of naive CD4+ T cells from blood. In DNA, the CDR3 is TGTGCCAGTAGTATAGCACTAGCCAATGAGCAGTTCTTC. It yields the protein CASSIALANEQFF.